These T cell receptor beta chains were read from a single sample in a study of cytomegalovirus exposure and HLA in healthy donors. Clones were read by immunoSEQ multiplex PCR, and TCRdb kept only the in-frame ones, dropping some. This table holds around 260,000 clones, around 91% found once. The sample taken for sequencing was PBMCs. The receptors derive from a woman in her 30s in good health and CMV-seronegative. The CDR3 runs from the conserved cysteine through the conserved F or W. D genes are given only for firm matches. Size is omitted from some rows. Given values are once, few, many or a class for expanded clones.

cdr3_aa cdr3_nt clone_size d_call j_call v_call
CASRGREPNHLNEQFF TGTGCCAGCAGGGGGCGGGAGCCAAACCACCTAAATGAGCAGTTCTTC NA TRBD2 TRBJ2-1 TRBV2
CASSEGALLSLQQYF TGTGCCAGCAGTGAAGGGGCTCTTTTATCTCTTCAGCAGTACTTC NA NA TRBJ2-7 TRBV6-1
CASSQDLRLAGGSYNEQFF TGTGCCAGCAGCCAAGATCTCCGGCTAGCGGGAGGGTCCTACAATGAGCAGTTCTTC NA TRBD2 TRBJ2-1 TRBV4-2
CASSSLTGSGTYNEQFF TGTGCCAGCAGCTCACTGACTGGATCCGGAACCTACAATGAGCAGTTCTTC NA NA TRBJ2-1 TRBV7-3
CASSLPSTEAFF TGTGCCAGCAGTCTCCCGAGCACTGAAGCTTTCTTT NA NA TRBJ1-1 TRBV5-4
CASSPDGTVKYEQYF TGTGCCAGCAGCCCAGACGGGACAGTCAAATACGAGCAGTACTTC NA TRBD1 TRBJ2-7 TRBV7-8
CASSIGLETLHF TGTGCCAGTAGTATAGGATTAGAGACATTGCATTTT NA NA TRBJ1-5 TRBV19
CASSYEGSTGVYEQYF TGTGCCAGCAGCTACGAGGGGAGCACTGGCGTCTACGAGCAGTACTTC NA NA TRBJ2-7 TRBV7-2
CASSFRGGLGTDTQYF TGTGCCAGCAGTTTCAGAGGGGGGCTCGGCACAGATACGCAGTATTTT NA NA TRBJ2-3 TRBV27
CASSVAGQETQYF TGTGCCAGCAGTGTAGCGGGACAGGAGACCCAGTACTTC NA NA TRBJ2-5 TRBV6-1
CASLPPGTGFSSGANVLTF TGTGCCAGCCTCCCCCCCGGGACAGGGTTTTCTTCTGGGGCCAACGTCCTGACTTTC NA TRBD1 TRBJ2-6 TRBV28
CSVQGLAGAQETQYF TGCAGCGTCCAAGGACTAGCGGGAGCGCAAGAGACCCAGTACTTC NA TRBD2 TRBJ2-5 TRBV29-1
CASSDGGRDYGYTF TGTGCCAGCAGTGATGGGGGGCGAGACTATGGCTACACCTTC NA NA TRBJ1-2 TRBV2
CASSLGGSSLVSEQFF TGCGCCAGCAGCTTAGGAGGTTCGTCCCTGGTCAGTGAGCAGTTCTTC NA NA TRBJ2-1 TRBV5-1
CASSLRFGQGYEQYF TGTGCCAGCAGTTTACGGTTTGGACAGGGCTACGAGCAGTACTTC NA TRBD1 TRBJ2-7 TRBV27
CASSLVDQETQYF TGTGCCAGCAGCTTAGTAGACCAAGAGACCCAGTACTTC NA NA TRBJ2-5 TRBV7-2
CSVRLADFDTQYF TGCAGCGTTAGACTAGCGGACTTCGATACGCAGTATTTT NA TRBD2 TRBJ2-3 TRBV29-1
CASSPTGTGETQYF TGTGCCAGCTCACCGACAGGGACGGGGGAGACCCAGTACTTC once TRBD1 TRBJ2-5 TRBV18
CASSRQGYNEQFF TGTGCCAGCAGCCGACAGGGGTACAATGAGCAGTTCTTC NA TRBD1 TRBJ2-1 TRBV5-4
CASSLVSWGQRNTEAFF TGTGCCAGCAGCTTAGTTAGTTGGGGCCAAAGAAACACTGAAGCTTTCTTT NA NA TRBJ1-1 TRBV7-2
CASSALTGGQRGEQYF TGTGCCAGCAGTGCGTTGACAGGGGGCCAAAGAGGCGAGCAGTACTTC NA TRBD1 TRBJ2-7 TRBV6-1
CASRLGQGGEQYF TGTGCCAGCAGGCTGGGACAGGGTGGTGAGCAGTACTTC few TRBD1 TRBJ2-7 TRBV28
CASSEGAGVGQPQHF TGTGCCAGCAGCGAGGGGGCAGGGGTCGGGCAGCCCCAGCATTTT NA TRBD1 TRBJ1-5 TRBV7-6
CASSFDGLLGEQFF TGTGCCAGCAGCTTCGACGGACTACTGGGTGAGCAGTTCTTC NA NA TRBJ2-1 TRBV11-1
CASSLTYRGSDTGELFF TGTGCCAGCAGCTTAACCTATCGGGGATCGGACACCGGGGAGCTGTTTTTT NA NA TRBJ2-2 TRBV7-3
CAISGFFSYEQYF TGTGCCATCAGTGGTTTCTTTTCCTACGAGCAGTACTTC NA NA TRBJ2-7 TRBV10-3
CASSFGLENTEAFF TGTGCCAGCAGTTTTGGCCTAGAGAACACTGAAGCTTTCTTT once NA TRBJ1-1 TRBV28
CASSLAGSNQPQHF TGTGCCAGCAGCTTGGCAGGAAGCAATCAGCCCCAGCATTTT NA NA TRBJ1-5 TRBV7-2
CASSLAPSGTYNEQFF TGTGCCAGCAGCTTGGCTCCTAGCGGGACCTACAATGAGCAGTTCTTC NA TRBD2 TRBJ2-1 TRBV5-6
CASTLVGPAGGSYEQYF TGTGCCAGCACGTTGGTCGGTCCGGCGGGAGGCTCCTACGAGCAGTACTTC NA TRBD2 TRBJ2-7 TRBV28
CASSPGRFNEQFF TGTGCCAGCAGCCCCGGGAGGTTCAATGAGCAGTTCTTC NA TRBD2 TRBJ2-1 TRBV4-2
CASSGTGGDQPQHF TGTGCCAGCAGCGGCACAGGGGGCGATCAGCCCCAGCATTTT NA TRBD1 TRBJ1-5 TRBV9
CASSLRGWRESANTGELFF TGTGCCAGCAGCTTAAGGGGGTGGCGGGAGAGCGCGAACACCGGGGAGCTGTTTTTT NA NA TRBJ2-2 TRBV7-6
CASSRSGNTGELFF TGTGCCAGCAGCCGGAGCGGAAACACCGGGGAGCTGTTTTTT NA NA TRBJ2-2 TRBV7-7
CAISGGYEQYF TGTGCCATCAGTGGCGGTTACGAGCAGTACTTC NA NA TRBJ2-7 TRBV10-3
CASAKGWGTSNTEAFF TGTGCCAGCGCGAAGGGTTGGGGCACGTCGAACACTGAAGCTTTCTTT NA NA TRBJ1-1 TRBV27
CASSLANFPDEQYF TGTGCCAGCAGCTTAGCGAACTTTCCTGACGAGCAGTACTTC NA NA TRBJ2-7 TRBV7-2
CASSELAGHYEQYF TGTGCCAGCAGCGAACTAGCCGGGCACTACGAGCAGTACTTC NA NA TRBJ2-7 TRBV7-9
CASSLLEYEQYF TGTGCCAGCAGCCTGCTGGAGTACGAGCAGTACTTC NA NA TRBJ2-7 TRBV28
CASSHGRDEQYF TGTGCCAGCAGCCACGGGAGAGACGAGCAGTACTTC NA NA TRBJ2-7 TRBV28
CASSQAAPGKSSYEQYF TGCGCCAGCAGCCAAGCGGCCCCCGGAAAAAGCTCCTACGAGCAGTACTTC NA NA TRBJ2-7 TRBV4-1
CASSMLSTDYEQYF TGTGCCAGTAGTATGCTCTCCACCGACTACGAGCAGTACTTC NA NA TRBJ2-7 TRBV19
CASSYIPGLGAPREQYF TGTGCCAGCAGCTACATACCGGGACTCGGCGCGCCTCGGGAGCAGTACTTC NA NA TRBJ2-7 TRBV5-6
CASSETGSNYGYTF TGTGCCAGCAGCGAGACAGGCTCTAACTATGGCTACACCTTC NA NA TRBJ1-2 TRBV27
CASRVTSGRAGKQFF TGCGCCAGCAGGGTGACTAGCGGGAGGGCCGGAAAGCAGTTCTTC once TRBD2 TRBJ2-1 TRBV5-1
CASRPGQGSEQYF TGTGCCAGCAGACCCGGACAGGGCAGCGAGCAGTACTTC NA TRBD1 TRBJ2-7 TRBV27
CASSLGTSGNYEQYF TGTGCCAGCAGCTTAGGGACTAGCGGGAACTACGAGCAGTACTTC NA TRBD2 TRBJ2-7 TRBV7-9
CASSYSASGRRELFF TGTGCCAGCAGTTACTCGGCTAGCGGGAGGAGGGAGCTGTTTTTT NA TRBD2 TRBJ2-2 TRBV6-5
CASSVGQTRDTQYF TGTGCCAGCAGCGTAGGACAGACGCGTGATACGCAGTATTTT NA NA TRBJ2-3 TRBV9